These 25 T cell receptor beta chains came from one sample sequenced in a study of T cell responses to AZD1222 COVID-19 vaccine. The repertoire was sequenced with immunoSEQ multiplex PCR; TCRdb's copy has only in-frame clones and lacks some. The data show around 75,000 clones, roughly 85% seen once. Here the sequenced sample was peripheral blood, taken on day 0 of AZD1222 vaccination. Every receptor here comes from an adult in good health.

This clone was counted a single time. The J gene is TRBJ2-5, the V gene TRBV7-3; TRBD2 aligns across 10 bases. This CDR3 has 15 residues. J gave up 0 bases and V 5 bases, and 3 bases lay outside the gene matches. CDR1 is SGHTA, CDR2 FQGTGA, per germline. CDR3 amino acids: CASSASGGYQETQYF. DNA of the CDR3: TGTGCCAGCAGCGCTAGCGGGGGCTACCAAGAGACCCAGTACTTC. The full variable domain, completed using reference TRBV7-3 and TRBJ2-5, is GAGVSQTPSNKVTEKGKYVELRCDPISGHTALYWYRQSLGQGPEFLIYFQGTGAADDSGLPNDRFFAVRPEGSVSTLKIQRTERGDSAVYLCASSASGGYQETQYFGPGTRLLVL.

V gene TRBV4-3 combines with J gene TRBJ2-1; 8 bases match TRBD2. There are 16 residues in the CDR3. The germline CDR1 and CDR2 sequences are LGHNA and YSLEER. V was clipped by 0 bases and J by 5 bases; unmatched bases: 6. CDR3 DNA: TGCGCCAGCAGCCAAGATCGGCGGGGGGACGACAATGAGCAGTTCTTC. Protein: CASSQDRRGDDNEQFF.

This clone was seen many times. The chain has TRBV4-1 and TRBJ2-7; 8 nucleotides line up with TRBD1. V shed 0 bases and J 9 bases; nucleotides not matched to a gene: 13. The CDR3 totals 16 residues. Germline CDR1 and CDR2: MGHRA and YSYEKL. The CDR3, as DNA: TGCGCCAGCAGCCAAGAGGACAGGGTGCGGGTTAACGGGCAGTACTTC. Its translation: CASSQEDRVRVNGQYF.

This chain links TRBV9 with TRBJ1-1, with 7 bases identical to TRBD1. Germline values: CDR1 SGDLS, CDR2 YYNGEE. The CDR3 totals 12 residues. Germline trimming cut 7 bases from V and 3 bases from J; bases unmatched to any gene: 3. The CDR3 is CASGGGYTEAFF. In DNA form, the CDR3 reads TGTGCCAGCGGAGGGGGCTACACTGAAGCTTTCTTT.

This clone was counted only a few times. The chain couples TRBV6-2 or TRBV6-3 to TRBJ2-5; a weak D match, TRBD2 (5 bases). Trimming took 0 bases from V and 7 from J, leaving 18 bases between them. This CDR3 has 16 residues. The germline CDR1 and CDR2 sequences are MNHEY and SVGEGT. In DNA form, the CDR3 reads TGTGCCAGCAGTTACTCTCCCTACGGACTCCGTGGGACCCAGTACTTC. Translating it yields CASSYSPYGLRGTQYF.

This chain connects TRBV10-3 to TRBJ1-4; weak D call: TRBD1 (6 bases). Trimming took 4 bases from V and 8 from J, leaving 11 bases between them. Germline CDR1 reads ENHRY; CDR2 reads SYGVKD. The CDR3 has 13 amino acids. In DNA form, the CDR3 reads TGTGCCATCAGTGCCCAGGGGACGGAAAAACTGTTTTTT. Translated, it gives CAISAQGTEKLFF.

The chain recombines TRBV10-3 with TRBJ2-7; 10 bases map to TRBD1. Germline V gene lookup returns CDR1 ENHRY and CDR2 SYGVKD. The CDR3 is 16 residues long. Unmatched junction bases numbered 7, after V lost 4 bases and J lost 1 base. The CDR3 region has the DNA TGTGCCATCAGTGGTCCGGGACAGGGGCAATCCTACGAGCAGTACTTC. Its translation: CAISGPGQGQSYEQYF.

CDR3 sequence: CATSLDGRGNQPQHF. CDR3 sequence (DNA): TGTGCCACCTCTCTCGATGGCAGGGGAAATCAGCCCCAGCATTTT. The chain links TRBV6-5 to TRBJ1-5; TRBD1 is a possible D gene (6 bases). V lost 10 bases and J 4 bases, leaving 20 bases between the germline ends. The CDR3 loop spans 15 amino acids. The V gene's germline CDR1 is MNHEY and CDR2 SVGAGI.

This rearrangement joins TRBV11-3 to TRBJ1-1, with 7 bases lining up with TRBD1. The germline V gene has CDR1 SGHNT and CDR2 YENEEA. V shed 2 bases, J shed 1 base, and the junction held 1 base outside the gene matches. The CDR3 consists of 14 residues. CDR3 coding DNA: TGTGCCAGCAGCTTAAGGGGGCCGAACACTGAAGCTTTCTTT. Protein product: CASSLRGPNTEAFF.

V gene TRBV24-1 combines with J gene TRBJ2-1; 9 bases align to TRBD1. This CDR3 region has 13 residues. Germline V gives CDR1 KGHDR, CDR2 SFDVKD. Trimming at V came to 9 bases and at J to 5 bases, leaving 4 bases not matched to a gene. The CDR3 DNA is TGTGCCACCGCGAGACAGGGGGACAATGAGCAGTTCTTC. It is translated as CATARQGDNEQFF.

This clone has just a few counts. V usage is TRBV3-1 (or the pseudogene TRBV3-2) and J usage is TRBJ2-7, with no clear D. V was trimmed by 0 bases and J by 6 bases, leaving 9 bases between them. Germline-derived CDR1 and CDR2 are LGHDT and YNNKEL (reference sequence). The CDR3 has 13 residues. CDR3 loop: CASSQEVSREQYF. The CDR3 DNA sequence: TGTGCCAGCAGCCAAGAAGTCAGCCGCGAGCAGTACTTC.

The genes are TRBV15 and TRBJ1-5, with no clear D. Germline assignment: CDR1 LNHNV and CDR2 YYDKDF (reference sequence). V was shortened by 0 bases and J by 4 bases, with 7 bases between the two germline ends. This CDR3 has 14 residues. The CDR3 DNA reads as TGTGCCACCAGCAGAGATGGACGTAATCAGCCCCAGCATTTT. This encodes CATSRDGRNQPQHF.

The rearrangement joins TRBV6-6 to TRBJ1-5, with D tentatively TRBD1 (5 bases). Germline V gene sequence: CDR1 MNHNY, CDR2 SVGAGI (reference sequence). CDR3 length: 14 amino acids. The V end lost 5 bases, the J end lost 2 bases, and 10 bases lay between the germline ends. This CDR3 reads CASSQGNGNQPQHF. CDR3 in DNA: TGTGCCAGCAGTCAGGGTAATGGCAATCAGCCCCAGCATTTT.

The V gene is TRBV7-8, the J gene TRBJ1-5, with 8 bases matching TRBD1. CDR3 size: 15 residues. Germline V lookup: CDR1 SGHVS, CDR2 FQNEAQ. Trimming cost V 5 bases and J 5 bases; bases outside gene matches: 8. CDR3 in amino acids: CASSDGQGLYQPQHF. The CDR3 DNA reads TGTGCCAGCAGCGACGGACAGGGTTTGTATCAGCCCCAGCATTTT.

J is TRBJ2-7 and V is TRBV3-1 (or the pseudogene TRBV3-2); D is uncertain. Trimming shortened V by 1 base and J by 2 bases, and 3 bases separated the two germline ends. Germline lookup yields CDR1 LGHDT and CDR2 YNNKEL (reference sequence). This CDR3 is built from 12 residues. The DNA for the CDR3 is TGTGCCAGCAGCCAAGGGACCTACGAGCAGTACTTC. The encoded protein is CASSQGTYEQYF.

The table lists this clone with a count of one. The V and J genes are TRBV28 and TRBJ2-5; no firm D call. V dropped 5 bases and J dropped 5 bases, with 12 bases sitting between them. Germline values: CDR1 MDHEN, CDR2 SYDVKM. The CDR3 sequence is 13 residues long. CDR3 sequence reads: CASSTISRETQYF. CDR3 nucleotide sequence: TGTGCCAGCAGTACAATCAGCCGGGAGACCCAGTACTTC.

The V call is TRBV6-5, the J call TRBJ1-6, with TRBD1 as a possible D gene (5 bases). CDR1 and CDR2 (germline): MNHEY, SVGAGI. Between the trimmed V and J ends, which lost 7 bases and 9 bases, there was a span of 19 bases. The length of the CDR3 is 15 residues. The CDR3 reads CASTLNGDGSSPLHF. As DNA, the CDR3 is TGTGCCAGCACGCTAAATGGGGACGGGAGTTCACCCCTCCACTTT.

The chain recombines TRBV24-1 with TRBJ2-6, with 8 bases lining up with TRBD1. The CDR3 is 15 residues long. Trimming took 4 bases from V and 10 from J; bases not matched to a gene: 8. Germline values: CDR1 KGHDR, CDR2 SFDVKD. As DNA, the CDR3 is TGTGCCACCAGTGAACTGACAGGGGAAAAGAACGTCCTGACTTTC. Protein product: CATSELTGEKNVLTF.

This clone showed up just a few times. The CDR3: CASSLRTGESNEQFF. CDR3 coding DNA: TGTGCCAGCAGTCTCAGGACAGGGGAATCGAATGAGCAGTTCTTC. The J gene is TRBJ2-1, the V gene TRBV6-4; 9 bases match TRBD1. The CDR3 spans 15 residues. CDR1 MRHNA and CDR2 SNTAGT come from the germline V gene. The junction had 9 bases not matched to a gene; V was cut back by 5 bases and J by 7 bases.

The chain couples TRBV14 to TRBJ1-2; D is undetermined. Germline-derived CDR1 and CDR2 are SGHDN and FVKESK. The CDR3 runs to 18 residues. Trimming left V 3 bases short and J 4 bases short, with 24 bases between. The DNA of the CDR3 is TGTGCCAGCAGCCAGAAATCCCGTCCCTGGACGAACACCTATGGCTACACCTTC. This sequence encodes CASSQKSRPWTNTYGYTF.

The chain carries TRBV5-6 and TRBJ1-2, with D unclear. Germline CDR1 reads SGHDT; CDR2 reads YYEEEE. The CDR3 is made up of 12 amino acids. V gave up 3 bases and J gave up 8 bases, with 11 bases separating them. In nucleotides, the CDR3 is TGTGCCAGCAGCTCAAAACCGGGAGGCTACACCTTC. It specifies CASSSKPGGYTF.

This chain joins TRBV6-2 or TRBV6-3 and TRBJ2-5; D gene uncertain. The V gene lost 3 bases and the J gene lost 7 bases, with 18 bases spanning the gap. This CDR3 contains 15 residues. Germline-derived CDR1 and CDR2 are MNHEY and SVGEGT. The CDR3 region has the DNA TGTGCCAGCAGTTATCCACCGACGGAGTCAGCGACCCAGTACTTC. This gives the protein CASSYPPTESATQYF.

In DNA form, the CDR3 reads TGTGCCATCAGGCTAGCGGGGGGTTACAATGAGCAGTTCTTC. It is translated as CAIRLAGGYNEQFF. This sequence joins TRBV10-3 and TRBJ2-1; 11 positions match TRBD2. The CDR3 spans 14 residues. Germline CDR1 and CDR2: ENHRY and SYGVKD. Germline trimming cut 6 bases from V and 4 bases from J; bases unmatched to any gene: 2.

This clone has a single count. The gene calls are TRBV18 and TRBJ1-6, with 8 bases matching TRBD1. After removal of 5 bases from V and 9 bases from J, the junction contained 3 bases not matched to a gene. CDR1 and CDR2 (germline): KGHSH, LQKENI. This CDR3 is built from 13 residues. Written as DNA, the CDR3 is TGTGCCAGCTCATCAGACAGGGGTTCACCCCTCCACTTT. Translation: CASSSDRGSPLHF.

The genes are TRBV9 and TRBJ2-2; the D is unclear. Trimming took off 5 bases at V and 2 bases at J, with 4 bases between the two ends. Per the germline V gene, CDR1 is SGDLS and CDR2 is YYNGEE. The CDR3 totals 12 residues. CDR3 sequence reads: CASRGNTGELFF. The DNA of the CDR3 is TGTGCCAGCAGGGGCAACACCGGGGAGCTGTTTTTT.